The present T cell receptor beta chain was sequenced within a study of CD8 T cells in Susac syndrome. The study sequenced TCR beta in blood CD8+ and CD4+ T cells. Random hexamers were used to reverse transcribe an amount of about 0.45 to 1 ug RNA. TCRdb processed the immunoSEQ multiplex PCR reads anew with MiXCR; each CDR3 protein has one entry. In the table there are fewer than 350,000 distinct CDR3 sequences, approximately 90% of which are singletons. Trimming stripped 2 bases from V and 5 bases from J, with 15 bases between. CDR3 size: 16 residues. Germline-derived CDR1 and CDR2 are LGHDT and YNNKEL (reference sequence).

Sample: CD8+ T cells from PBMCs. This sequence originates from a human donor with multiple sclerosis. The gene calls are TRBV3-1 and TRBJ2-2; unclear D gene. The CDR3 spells CASSQMSTGWTGELFF. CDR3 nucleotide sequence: TGTGCCAGCAGCCAAATGTCTACGGGTTGGACCGGGGAGCTGTTTTTT.